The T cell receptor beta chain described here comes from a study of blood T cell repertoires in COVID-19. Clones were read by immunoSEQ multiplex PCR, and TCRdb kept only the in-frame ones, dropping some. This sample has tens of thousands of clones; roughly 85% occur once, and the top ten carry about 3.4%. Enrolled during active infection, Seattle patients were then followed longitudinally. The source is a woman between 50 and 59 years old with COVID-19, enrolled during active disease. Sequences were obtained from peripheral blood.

The CDR3 DNA reads as TGTGCCAGCAGTTTCCCTCATGGACTAGCCGAGACCCAGTACTTC. Amino acids: CASSFPHGLAETQYF. The V and J genes are TRBV28 and TRBJ2-5, with 8 positions matching TRBD2. Trimming removed 3 bases from V and 5 bases from J; junction bases left unmatched: 8. This CDR3 contains 15 residues. Germline loops: CDR1 MDHEN, CDR2 SYDVKM.